The 26 T cell receptor beta chains below come from one sample, sequenced in a study of shared clonotypes between healthy human individuals. Profiled with immunoSEQ multiplex PCR; TCRdb holds only in-frame clones, not every one. The table has about 490,000 clones, over 60% seen once. The material sequenced was PBMCs. The receptors originated from a woman aged 40 to 49 in good health. Some clones in this sample may be carry-over from other donors' samples.

Comment on this clone: The junction does not match germline at one end; this may be a read error. The chain uses TRBV7-2 and TRBJ2-7; no reliable D call. CDR1 is SGHTA and CDR2 is FQGNSA in the germline V gene. CDR3 length: 15 residues. CDR3 amino acids: CASSRTSRIPYDQYF. CDR3 nucleotide sequence: TGTGCCAGCAGCCGTACCTCTAGGATCCCCTACGATCAGTACTTC.

This clone appeared a few times. This chain uses TRBV15 with TRBJ2-7; TRBD1 matches at 8 bases. J lost 4 bases, V lost 3 bases, and 8 bases had no gene match. The length of the CDR3 is 15 residues. Per the germline V gene, CDR1 is LNHNV and CDR2 is YYDKDF (reference sequence). For the CDR3, the DNA is TGTGCCACCAGCAGGGACGCTACAGGGGGGTACGAGCAGTACTTC. As protein: CATSRDATGGYEQYF.

J is TRBJ1-2 and V is TRBV29-1; TRBD1 matches 11 bases. The CDR3 consists of 15 residues. V trimming: 3 bases; J trimming: 2 bases; junction bases outside the gene matches: 5. Looked up from germline, CDR1 is SQVTM and CDR2 is ANQGSEA. CDR3 amino acids: CSVEGWDRGNYGYTF. The CDR3 DNA reads as TGCAGCGTTGAGGGCTGGGACAGGGGGAACTATGGCTACACCTTC.

V is TRBV7-2 and J is TRBJ2-5, with TRBD2 as a possible D gene (6 bases). Germline-derived CDR1 and CDR2 are SGHTA and FQGNSA. The CDR3 runs 17 residues. Trimming cost V 1 base and J 4 bases, with 19 bases left between them. Here the CDR3 DNA reads TGTGCCAGCAGCTTAGGGAGGGAGGTGACGGTAGGAGAGACCCAGTACTTC. Residues: CASSLGREVTVGETQYF. The full variable domain, completed using reference TRBV7-2 and TRBJ2-5, is GAGVSQSPSNKVTEKGKDVELRCDPISGHTALYWYRQSLGQGLEFLIYFQGNSAPDKSGLPSDRFSAERTGGSVSTLTIQRTQQEDSAVYLCASSLGREVTVGETQYFGPGTRLLVL.

This chain joins TRBV7-2 and TRBJ1-2, with TRBD1 identical over 7 bases. V was pared by 4 bases and J by 2 bases, with 7 bases of the junction left unmatched. In germline, CDR1 is SGHTA, CDR2 FQGNSA. The CDR3 totals 15 residues. The CDR3 nucleotides read TGTGCCAGCAGCTCCCACAGGGGACCAAACTATGGCTACACCTTC. This sequence encodes CASSSHRGPNYGYTF.

In the case of this clone: Other DNA sequences within the sample encode an identical CDR3. The chain joins TRBV30 to TRBJ2-7; 9 nucleotides line up with TRBD1. This CDR3 has 14 residues. The junction had 7 bases not matched to a gene; V was cut back by 5 bases and J by 2 bases. CDR1 and CDR2 (germline): GTSNPN, SVGIG (reference sequence). The CDR3 DNA reads TGTGCCTGGGACCCGGGACAGGGCCCCTACGAGCAGTACTTC. Protein product: CAWDPGQGPYEQYF.

The chain links TRBV19 to TRBJ2-2, with 7 bases fitting TRBD1. Germline CDR1 is LNHDA and CDR2 is SQIVND (reference sequence). The CDR3 length is 19 residues. The V gene end was trimmed by 6 bases and the J gene end by 4 bases; junction bases not matched to a gene: 20. CDR3 residues: CASRAAQGYPRFRTGELFF. The CDR3 region has the DNA TGTGCCAGTAGGGCGGCACAGGGGTACCCACGTTTTCGCACCGGGGAGCTGTTTTTT.

The chain employs TRBV6-6 and TRBJ1-5; 8 bases agree with TRBD1. The CDR3 consists of 14 residues. Germline V gene data show CDR1 as MNHNY and CDR2 as SVGAGI (reference sequence). With V trimmed by 7 bases and J by 7 bases, 9 bases remained unmatched. This chain's CDR3 is CASKQGVGKQPQHF. CDR3 nucleotides: TGTGCCAGCAAACAGGGGGTTGGAAAACAGCCCCAGCATTTT.

J is TRBJ2-5 and V is TRBV19, with D unresolved. Trimming stripped 9 bases from V and 1 base from J, with 24 bases between. CDR1 and CDR2 from the germline V gene are LNHDA and SQIVND (reference sequence). The CDR3 has 17 amino acids. The CDR3: CARLPTRTAVGQETQYF. DNA of the CDR3: TGTGCCAGACTTCCCACCCGGACGGCGGTAGGCCAAGAGACCCAGTACTTC.

This chain links TRBV6-1 with TRBJ1-2, with D maybe TRBD1 (5 bases). Germline lookup yields CDR1 MNHNS and CDR2 SASEGT. This CDR3 has 14 residues. V was clipped by 3 bases and J by 4 bases, with 12 bases between them. The CDR3 DNA reads TGTGCCAGCAGTGAGGACACATTACTCTATGGCTACACCTTC. This codes for CASSEDTLLYGYTF.

Turning to this clone: One end of the junction varies from germline; a read error may be responsible. The J gene is TRBJ1-4, the V gene TRBV7-9, with D possibly matching TRBD1 (6 bases). Germline assignment: CDR1 SEHNR and CDR2 FQNEAQ (reference sequence). The CDR3 sequence is 16 residues long. For the CDR3, the DNA is TGTGCCAGCAGCATCAGACCTCTGGGGGCTAATGGAAAACTGTTTTTT. Translated: CASSIRPLGANGKLFF.

This chain links TRBV18 with TRBJ2-5; D not certain. Gene TRBJ2-7 matches the end of the DNA better, so the J call may be wrong. CDR3 length: 14 residues. Per the germline V gene, CDR1 is KGHSH and CDR2 is LQKENI. The CDR3 protein is CASSHMDGSYEQYF. The DNA for the CDR3 is TGTGCCAGCTCACACATGGACGGATCCTACGAGCAGTACTTC.

Notes on this clone: The junction shows a germline mismatch at one end, possibly a read error. The CDR3 DNA reads TGTGCCAGCAGCCCATCCGGGGCCGAGTCCTATGGCTACACCTTC. Encoded protein: CASSPSGAESYGYTF. V usage is TRBV4-1 and J usage is TRBJ1-2, with a weak D call TRBD1 (5 bases). The germline V gene encodes CDR1 MGHRA and CDR2 YSYEKL. The CDR3 totals 15 residues.

The rearrangement links TRBV30 to TRBJ1-1; D unresolved. CDR3 length: 13 residues. Trimming took off 4 bases at V and 1 base at J, with 10 bases between the two ends. Germline CDR1 and CDR2: GTSNPN and SVGIG (reference sequence). In nucleotides, the CDR3 is TGTGCCTGGAAGTTCCAGTCGAACACTGAAGCTTTCTTT. Amino acid sequence: CAWKFQSNTEAFF.

DNA of the CDR3: TGTGCCAGCAGTTACATAGAAAAGGGAACTGAAGCTTTCTTT. It is translated as CASSYIEKGTEAFF. V gene TRBV6-6 combines with J gene TRBJ1-1, with no clear D. Germline CDR1 reads MNHNY; CDR2 reads SVGAGI (reference sequence). V was trimmed by 2 bases and J by 5 bases, leaving 12 bases between them. The CDR3 spans 14 residues.

This chain uses TRBV6-5 with TRBJ1-6, with D tentatively TRBD1 (6 bases). The CDR3 is 13 residues long. The germline gives CDR1 MNHEY, CDR2 SVGAGI. V gave up 7 bases and J gave up 9 bases, with 13 bases separating them. The CDR3 DNA reads as TGTGCCAGCAAGGACAGCCTCTTTTCACCCCTCCACTTT. Amino acid sequence: CASKDSLFSPLHF.

The chain recombines TRBV27 with TRBJ1-1; the D gene is possibly TRBD1 (6 bases). The CDR3 totals 16 residues. CDR1 and CDR2 from the germline V gene are MNHEY and SMNVEV (reference sequence). Trimming removed 2 bases at V and 1 base at J, with 14 bases between. DNA of the CDR3: TGTGCCAGCAGTTTAAGTCTCGGGACACCGAACACTGAAGCTTTCTTT. It translates to CASSLSLGTPNTEAFF.

Only a few counts were recorded for this clone. This chain connects TRBV6-1 to TRBJ2-1; D uncertain. CDR3 size: 12 residues. In germline, CDR1 is MNHNS, CDR2 SASEGT. Between the trimmed V and J ends, which lost 6 bases and 10 bases, there was a span of 13 bases. CDR3 in DNA: TGTGCCAGCAGGGGCAGGTGGCACGAGCAGTTCTTC. This sequence encodes CASRGRWHEQFF.

The chain uses TRBV29-1 and TRBJ2-7, with a weak D call TRBD1 (7 bases). V lost 5 bases to trimming and J lost 2 bases, with 28 bases between them. CDR1 SQVTM and CDR2 ANQGSEA come from the germline V gene. The CDR3 has 18 residues. CDR3 nucleotide sequence: TGCAGCGTTTTAGGTGGTCAGGGGGAGGTCGCTAAAACCTACGAGCAGTACTTC. This codes for CSVLGGQGEVAKTYEQYF.

This clone was picked up one time. The V gene is TRBV6-5, the J gene TRBJ1-5; D call uncertain. Trimming took off 2 bases at V and 0 bases at J, with 11 bases between the two ends. Germline lookup yields CDR1 MNHEY and CDR2 SVGAGI. The CDR3 is 16 residues long. In DNA, the CDR3 is TGTGCCAGCAGTTACAGGGCAGGTTTTAGCAATCAGCCCCAGCATTTT. Translation: CASSYRAGFSNQPQHF.

The chain links TRBV5-4 to TRBJ2-1, with 7 bases lining up with TRBD1. CDR1 and CDR2 (germline): SGHNT, YYREEE (reference sequence). The CDR3 extends over 15 amino acids. With 4 bases clipped from V and 6 bases from J, the junction kept 10 bases outside the gene matches. CDR3 DNA sequence: TGTGCCAGCAGCCTAGGGGGCGCGGGTTTCAATGAGCAGTTCTTC. It encodes CASSLGGAGFNEQFF.

The genes are TRBV7-2 and TRBJ1-1; no clear D. CDR1 is SGHTA and CDR2 is FQGNSA in the germline V gene. Trimming pared 1 base from V and 2 bases from J, leaving 20 bases between. The CDR3 runs to 18 residues. CDR3 sequence (DNA): TGTGCCAGCAGCTTAGGAGTTTGGACGGCACAGATTAACACTGAAGCTTTCTTT. It yields the protein CASSLGVWTAQINTEAFF.

The V gene is TRBV28, the J gene TRBJ2-3, with a weak D call TRBD1 (6 bases). The CDR3 has 13 residues. The V end was cut by 10 bases, the J end by 1 base, with 12 bases between. The germline gives CDR1 MDHEN, CDR2 SYDVKM. CDR3 nucleotide sequence: TGTGCCACCCAGGGGTTGGGCACAGATACGCAGTATTTT. Translation: CATQGLGTDTQYF. Variable domain in full (rest from reference TRBV28 and TRBJ2-3): DVKVTQSSRYLVKRTGEKVFLECVQDMDHENMFWYRQDPGLGLRLIYFSYDVKMKEKGDIPEGYSVSREKKERFSLILESASTNQTSMYLCATQGLGTDTQYFGPGTRLTVL.

This sequence joins TRBV9 and TRBJ1-1; 12 bases fit TRBD1. Germline CDR1 SGDLS, CDR2 YYNGEE. The CDR3 runs to 16 residues. V lost 7 bases to trimming and J lost 4 bases; unmatched junction nucleotides: 11. The CDR3 loop is CASARDRGRRGTEAFF. CDR3 sequence (DNA): TGTGCCAGCGCCCGGGACAGGGGGCGGAGGGGCACTGAAGCTTTCTTT.

The rearrangement uses TRBV29-1 and TRBJ2-5; 11 positions match TRBD1. There are 13 residues in the CDR3. Unmatched junction bases numbered 6, after V lost 7 bases and J lost 5 bases. Looked up from germline, CDR1 is SQVTM and CDR2 is ANQGSEA. The CDR3 loop is CSAEGTGGETQYF. The CDR3 nucleotides are TGCAGCGCCGAGGGGACAGGGGGGGAGACCCAGTACTTC.

A remark on this clone: A far larger clone differs by one base, so this is likely a read error. Other nucleotide sequences in the sample specify the same CDR3. The rearrangement links TRBV30 to TRBJ1-2; 8 bases line up with TRBD1. The CDR3 has 14 residues. Germline V CDR1 and CDR2: GTSNPN, SVGIG (reference sequence). The DNA of the CDR3 is TGTGCCTGGAGACGGGACAGGAGTAACTATGGTTACACCTTC. Amino acid sequence: CAWRRDRSNYGYTF.